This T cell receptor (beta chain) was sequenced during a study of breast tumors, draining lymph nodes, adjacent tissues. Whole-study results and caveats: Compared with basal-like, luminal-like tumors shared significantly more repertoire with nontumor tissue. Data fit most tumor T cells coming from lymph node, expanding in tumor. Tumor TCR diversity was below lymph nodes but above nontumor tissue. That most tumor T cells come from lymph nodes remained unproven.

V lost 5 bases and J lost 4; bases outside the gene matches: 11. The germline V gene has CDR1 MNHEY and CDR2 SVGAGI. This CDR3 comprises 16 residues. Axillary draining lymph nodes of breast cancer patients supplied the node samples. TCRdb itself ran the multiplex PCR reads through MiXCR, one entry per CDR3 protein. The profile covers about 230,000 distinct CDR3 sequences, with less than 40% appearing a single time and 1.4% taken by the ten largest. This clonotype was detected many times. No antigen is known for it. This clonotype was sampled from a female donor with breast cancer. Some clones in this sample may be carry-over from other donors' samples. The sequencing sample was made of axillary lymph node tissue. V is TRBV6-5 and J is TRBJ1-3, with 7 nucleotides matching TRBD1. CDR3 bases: TGTGCCAGCAGTGCGAACAGGGGACCGGGAGGAAACACCATATATTTT. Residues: CASSANRGPGGNTIYF.